This entry lists 9 T cell receptor beta chains sequenced from one sample in a study of post-analysis software for immune sequencing data. Presence of unique molecular identifiers characterized the TCR beta cDNA libraries. TCRdb re-called the PCR reads with MiXCR, one entry per CDR3 protein. The sample consists of some 450,000 distinct CDR3 sequences, roughly 46% of them appearing once. These receptors' targets are unknown. Overall study results and limits: Four or five TRBV segments (TRBV5-6, TRBV5-1 and TRBV20-1 among them) occurred more frequently in patients than in controls.

The specimen was blood. The source of these receptors is a girl aged 10 to 17 with multiple sclerosis.

A word on this clonotype: One end of the junction varies from germline; a read error may be responsible. The chain employs TRBV7-7 and TRBJ2-3; 7 bases are a match to TRBD1. This CDR3 has 14 residues. CDR1 is SSHAT and CDR2 is FNYEAQ in the germline V gene (reference sequence). CDR3 sequence reads: CASSLGQDSDPQYF. The CDR3 nucleotides are TGTGCTAGCAGCTTAGGACAGGACAGCGATCCGCAGTATTTT.

V is TRBV5-4 and J is TRBJ1-1, with 8 bases fitting TRBD1. This CDR3 is 16 amino acids long. From germline, CDR1 is SGHNT and CDR2 YYREEE (reference sequence). V was pared by 0 bases and J by 6 bases, with 10 bases of the junction left unmatched. The CDR3 sequence: CASSLAFRGQEAEAFF. DNA of the CDR3: TGTGCCAGCAGCTTGGCCTTCAGGGGGCAGGAGGCTGAAGCTTTCTTT.

This clonotype has only one observation. This rearrangement joins TRBV5-1 to TRBJ2-1; possible D gene TRBD2, 5 bases. The CDR3 contains 13 residues. The ends were cut back, 2 bases at V and 9 bases at J, with 12 bases in the middle. The germline V gene has CDR1 SGHRS and CDR2 YFSETQ. The CDR3 here is CASSLDGVGEQFF. The CDR3 DNA reads TGCGCCAGCAGCTTAGACGGGGTGGGTGAGCAGTTCTTC. The variable domain in full, completed from reference TRBV5-1 and TRBJ2-1, reads KAGVTQTPRYLIKTRGQQVTLSCSPISGHRSVSWYQQTPGQGLQFLFEYFSETQRNKGNFPGRFSGRQFSNSRSEMNVSTLELGDSALYLCASSLDGVGEQFFGPGTRLTVL.

The CDR3 region has the DNA TGCAGCTCCAGAGGACAGGGGAACTATGGCTACACCTTC. This translates into CSSRGQGNYGYTF. The chain links TRBV29-1 to TRBJ1-2; the match to TRBD1 covers 9 bases. This CDR3 region has 13 residues. V dropped 8 bases and J dropped 2; count of bases not matched to a gene: 6. Germline V gene lookup returns CDR1 SQVTM and CDR2 ANQGSEA. The full variable domain, with the rest looked up from reference TRBV29-1 and TRBJ1-2, is SAVISQKPSRDICQRGTSLTIQCQVDSQVTMMFWYRQQPGQSLTLIATANQGSEATYESGFVIDKFPISRPNLTFSTLTVSNMSPEDSSIYLCSSRGQGNYGYTFGSGTRLTVV.

The count of this clonotype is one. V usage is TRBV12-3 or TRBV12-4 and J usage is TRBJ2-7; TRBD1 might be the D (5 bases). The DNA end is more similar to TRBJ2-5, so the J call may be wrong. The CDR3 runs to 14 residues. The CDR3 spells CASSLEQGVKTQYF. The CDR3 nucleotides read TGTGCCAGCAGTTTAGAGCAGGGTGTGAAGACCCAGTACTTC.

The chain combines TRBV7-2 with TRBJ1-4, with D unresolved. The CDR3 totals 14 residues. V was cut by 1 base and J by 4 bases, with 7 bases left in between. The V gene's germline CDR1 is SGHTA and CDR2 FQGNSA. This chain's CDR3 is CASSLDGFNEKLFF. CDR3 nucleotide sequence: TGTGCCAGCAGCTTAGACGGGTTTAATGAAAAACTGTTTTTT. The full variable domain, its missing parts supplied by reference TRBV7-2 and TRBJ1-4, is GAGVSQSPSNKVTEKGKDVELRCDPISGHTALYWYRQSLGQGLEFLIYFQGNSAPDKSGLPSDRFSAERTGGSVSTLTIQRTQQEDSAVYLCASSLDGFNEKLFFGSGTQLSVL.

This clonotype was seen a handful of times. The genes are TRBV27 and TRBJ2-7; D remains ambiguous. The length of the CDR3 is 15 residues. Germline V gives CDR1 MNHEY, CDR2 SMNVEV (reference sequence). V lost 5 bases and J lost 2, with 16 bases in between. This CDR3 reads CASSPRAAIPYEQYF. CDR3 DNA: TGTGCCAGCAGTCCCCGGGCAGCTATACCCTACGAGCAGTACTTC.

This clonotype occurred a few times. The gene calls are TRBV28 and TRBJ2-4; D is ambiguous. This CDR3 comprises 15 residues. CDR1 is MDHEN and CDR2 is SYDVKM in the germline V gene. Trimming shortened V by 4 bases and J by 0 bases, and 10 bases separated the two germline ends. In DNA, the CDR3 is TGTGCCAGCAGTTCGTCGGCCCTAGCCAAAAACATTCAGTACTTC. This translates into CASSSSALAKNIQYF.

The chain carries TRBV12-3 or TRBV12-4 and TRBJ1-1; maybe TRBD1 (5 bases). CDR3 length: 14 amino acids. Trimming shortened V by 7 bases and J by 0 bases, and 12 bases separated the two germline ends. The CDR3 DNA is TGTGCCAGCAACTCCAGGGTGTTGAACACTGAAGCTTTCTTT. Its translation: CASNSRVLNTEAFF.